The 25 T cell receptor beta chains below were found in one sample sequenced in a study of OX40 agonist ivuxolimab in advanced cancers. TCRdb keeps only in-frame clones here, not all; method: immunoSEQ multiplex PCR. Seen here are about 83,000 clones, about 89% observed once, and the top ten hold 0.43%. Sequenced material: CD4+ or CD8+ T cells sorted from blood, taken in a trial of the OX40 agonist ivuxolimab. The receptors shown here come from an adult with an advanced solid tumor such as melanoma, head and neck, liver or kidney cancer.

V gene TRBV27 combines with J gene TRBJ1-1, with D unresolved. The CDR3 is made up of 14 amino acids. Germline loops: CDR1 MNHEY, CDR2 SMNVEV (reference sequence). V gave up 8 bases and J gave up 1 base, with 14 bases separating them. CDR3 protein: CASSPLQGNTEAFF. CDR3 nucleotides: TGTGCCAGCTCACCCCTCCAAGGGAACACTGAAGCTTTCTTT.

The chain uses TRBV5-1 and TRBJ2-3; the match to TRBD1 covers 9 bases. This CDR3 is built from 15 residues. V lost 7 bases to trimming and J lost 3 bases; unmatched junction nucleotides: 9. The germline V gene has CDR1 SGHRS and CDR2 YFSETQ. The CDR3 coding sequence is TGCGCCAGCGTACCGGGACAGGGTTGGACAGATACGCAGTATTTT. Translating gives CASVPGQGWTDTQYF.

V and J are TRBV4-2 and TRBJ2-5; no reliable D call. The CDR3 extends over 13 amino acids. Trimming shortened V by 4 bases and J by 5 bases, and 11 bases separated the two germline ends. From germline, CDR1 is LGHNA and CDR2 YNFKEQ. CDR3 protein: CASSRRAGETQYF. The CDR3 DNA follows: TGTGCCAGCAGCCGAAGGGCTGGGGAGACCCAGTACTTC.

V gene TRBV6-1 combines with J gene TRBJ1-2; no clear D. Germline CDR1 is MNHNS and CDR2 is SASEGT. The CDR3 sequence is 18 residues long. V was shortened by 2 bases and J by 6 bases, with 25 bases between the two germline ends. The CDR3 protein is CASSEIGGYWGNAHGYTF. CDR3 nucleotides: TGTGCCAGCAGTGAAATAGGAGGGTATTGGGGAAACGCCCATGGCTACACCTTC.

V gene TRBV2 combines with J gene TRBJ2-3; D perhaps matches TRBD2 (6 bases). Trimming shortened V by 7 bases and J by 5 bases, and 22 bases separated the two germline ends. Germline loops: CDR1 SNHLY, CDR2 FYNNEI. The CDR3 is made up of 16 amino acids. This chain's CDR3 is CASKVRGLQLQDTQYF. CDR3 DNA sequence: TGTGCCAGCAAGGTGAGGGGACTGCAACTCCAAGATACGCAGTATTTT.

The sample holds one count of this clone. The CDR3 sequence is CASSSDGYYEQYF. The CDR3 DNA reads as TGTGCCAGCAGCTCGGACGGGTACTACGAGCAGTACTTC. The chain couples TRBV7-2 to TRBJ2-7; D gene unclear. CDR1 and CDR2 from the germline V gene are SGHTA and FQGNSA. V lost 4 bases, J lost 3 bases, and 10 bases lay in between. This CDR3 is built from 13 residues. The complete variable domain, with remaining parts taken from reference TRBV7-2 and TRBJ2-7, reads GAGVSQSPSNKVTEKGKDVELRCDPISGHTALYWYRQSLGQGLEFLIYFQGNSAPDKSGLPSDRFSAERTGGSVSTLTIQRTQQEDSAVYLCASSSDGYYEQYFGPGTRLTVT.

This clone was seen more than once but under ten times. The chain links TRBV10-3 to TRBJ1-5; no clear D gene. The CDR3 contains 16 residues. Per germline, CDR1 ENHRY and CDR2 SYGVKD. V lost 0 bases and J 5 bases, leaving 14 bases between the germline ends. The CDR3 coding sequence is TGTGCCATCAGTGAGTCCTCTCACGGTTTGGATCAGCCCCAGCATTTT. It specifies CAISESSHGLDQPQHF.

The chain combines TRBV28 with TRBJ2-7; the match to TRBD2 covers 7 bases. J was trimmed by 5 bases and V by 6 bases; bases with no gene match: 7. The germline V gene encodes CDR1 MDHEN and CDR2 SYDVKM. The CDR3 has 13 residues. The CDR3 region has the DNA TGTGCCAGCAGCTCGGGGGGAGCCCACGAGCAGTACTTC. As protein: CASSSGGAHEQYF.

The V and J genes are TRBV7-2 and TRBJ1-2; D remains ambiguous. With 7 bases removed from V and 6 bases from J, the gap between germline ends came to 18 bases. This CDR3 region has 14 residues. Germline V gene sequence: CDR1 SGHTA, CDR2 FQGNSA. The CDR3 DNA sequence: TGTGCCAGCAACAGTGAGGCGGAAATTCATGGCTACACCTTC. This sequence encodes CASNSEAEIHGYTF.

The J gene is TRBJ2-2, the V gene TRBV6-5; no firm D call. Germline V gene sequence: CDR1 MNHEY, CDR2 SVGAGI. V lost 10 bases and J 4 bases, leaving 16 bases between the germline ends. There are 14 residues in the CDR3. CDR3 in DNA: TGTGCCATCCGAGGACGGTGGGGCACCGGGGAGCTGTTTTTT. Translating gives CAIRGRWGTGELFF.

This clone has just one count. This chain links TRBV18 with TRBJ2-3; 7 nucleotides line up with TRBD1. CDR1 is KGHSH, CDR2 LQKENI, per germline. The V segment lost 4 bases and the J segment 1 base; nucleotides outside the gene matches: 2. The CDR3 covers 14 residues. CDR3 sequence reads: CASSRDRGTDTQYF. Written as DNA, the CDR3 is TGTGCCAGCTCACGAGACAGGGGCACAGATACGCAGTATTTT.

This sequence joins TRBV6-5 and TRBJ2-5; no clear D gene. V was pared by 3 bases and J by 5 bases, with 10 bases between. This CDR3 contains 13 residues. The germline V gene encodes CDR1 MNHEY and CDR2 SVGAGI. The CDR3 here is CASSYKVRETQYF. CDR3 nucleotides: TGTGCCAGCAGTTATAAGGTACGGGAGACCCAGTACTTC.

The V and J genes are TRBV5-1 and TRBJ2-5, with 8 bases matching TRBD1. This CDR3 has 16 amino acids. Losses at the gene ends were 1 base for V and 5 bases for J; bases not matched to a gene: 10. The germline V gene encodes CDR1 SGHRS and CDR2 YFSETQ. The CDR3 region has the DNA TGCGCCAGCAGCTTGTATCCGGGACAGGTGGGGGAGACCCAGTACTTC. This encodes CASSLYPGQVGETQYF.

The chain is built from TRBV19 and TRBJ2-6; a possible D gene is TRBD2 (6 bases). With 6 bases removed from V and 1 base from J, the gap between germline ends came to 13 bases. Germline V gives CDR1 LNHDA, CDR2 SQIVND (reference sequence). CDR3 size: 16 residues. The CDR3 region is CASSTRGGSGANVLTF. As DNA, the CDR3 is TGTGCCAGTAGCACGAGGGGAGGTTCTGGGGCCAACGTCCTGACTTTC. Combining the CDR3 with reference TRBV19 and TRBJ2-6 gives the whole variable domain DGGITQSPKYLFRKEGQNVTLSCEQNLNHDAMYWYRQDPGQGLRLIYYSQIVNDFQKGDIAEGYSVSREKKESFPLTVTSAQKNPTAFYLCASSTRGGSGANVLTFGAGSRLTVL.

V and J are TRBV4-3 and TRBJ1-6; possibly TRBD1 for D (5 bases). V lost 0 bases, J lost 7 bases, and 10 bases lay in between. The CDR3 totals 15 residues. CDR1 and CDR2 (germline): LGHNA, YSLEER. CDR3 nucleotides: TGCGCCAGCAGCCAAGACCTACAGGTGAATTCACCCCTCCACTTT. This codes for CASSQDLQVNSPLHF.

The chain joins TRBV7-9 to TRBJ2-1; the D gene could be TRBD1 or TRBD2 (6 bases each). This CDR3 has 15 residues. CDR1 and CDR2 from the germline V gene are SEHNR and FQNEAQ (reference sequence). V was trimmed by 8 bases and J by 6 bases, leaving 20 bases between them. The CDR3 bases are TGTGCCAGCTTGGGGGGCGGAATGTTTAGCAATGAGCAGTTCTTC. This gives the protein CASLGGGMFSNEQFF.

The chain carries TRBV28 and TRBJ1-2; D unclear. The CDR3 is made up of 14 amino acids. Trimming shortened V by 5 bases and J by 1 base, and 11 bases separated the two germline ends. Looked up from germline, CDR1 is MDHEN and CDR2 is SYDVKM. This CDR3 reads CASSGVRGNYGYTF. CDR3 DNA: TGTGCCAGCAGTGGGGTCCGGGGTAACTATGGCTACACCTTC.

This clone appeared once. The J gene is TRBJ2-1, the V gene TRBV27, with 9 bases aligning to TRBD2. The CDR3 is 15 residues long. In germline, CDR1 is MNHEY, CDR2 SMNVEV (reference sequence). Trimming took 3 bases from V and 10 from J; bases not matched to a gene: 10. The CDR3 region is CASSFVAGGLGEQFF. Written as DNA, the CDR3 is TGTGCCAGCAGTTTTGTCGCGGGGGGGCTAGGGGAGCAGTTCTTC.

This clone was found a few times. The chain recombines TRBV7-2 with TRBJ2-7; a possible D gene is TRBD2 (6 bases). The CDR3 is made up of 14 amino acids. The germline V gene encodes CDR1 SGHTA and CDR2 FQGNSA. The V and J ends lost 1 base and 7 bases respectively, with 14 bases between them. The CDR3 DNA sequence: TGTGCCAGCAGCTTAGAACTAGCATCTGGGGAGCAGTACTTC. As protein: CASSLELASGEQYF. The whole variable domain, filled in from reference TRBV7-2 and TRBJ2-7, reads GAGVSQSPSNKVTEKGKDVELRCDPISGHTALYWYRQSLGQGLEFLIYFQGNSAPDKSGLPSDRFSAERTGGSVSTLTIQRTQQEDSAVYLCASSLELASGEQYFGPGTRLTVT.

This chain joins TRBV11-3 and TRBJ2-7; TRBD1 aligns across 7 bases. V was pared by 5 bases and J by 6 bases, with 13 bases of the junction left unmatched. CDR1 is SGHNT, CDR2 YENEEA, per germline. This CDR3 is built from 15 residues. CDR3 nucleotides: TGTGCCAGCAGCATAAGGACAGGATTTCTACGCGAGCAGTACTTC. This codes for CASSIRTGFLREQYF.

The genes are TRBV5-5 and TRBJ2-7; tentative D call: TRBD2 (5 bases). Germline loops: CDR1 SGHKS, CDR2 YYEKEE (reference sequence). There are 14 residues in the CDR3. Trimming left V 6 bases short and J 2 bases short, with 15 bases between. The CDR3 DNA reads TGTGCCAGCACCCCCCCGGGGTTTACCTACGAGCAGTACTTC. Amino acid sequence: CASTPPGFTYEQYF.

The chain is built from TRBV7-9 and TRBJ2-1; D may be TRBD2 (5 bases). Germline V CDR1 and CDR2: SEHNR, FQNEAQ (reference sequence). The CDR3 is 13 amino acids. The V and J ends lost 4 bases and 5 bases respectively, with 9 bases between them. CDR3 DNA sequence: TGTGCCAGCAGCTCCGGACTGCACAATGAGCAGTTCTTC. Protein product: CASSSGLHNEQFF.

This chain connects TRBV20-1 to TRBJ2-5, with D uncertain. The CDR3 consists of 11 residues. Trimming removed 7 bases at V and 2 bases at J, with 8 bases between. CDR1 and CDR2 (germline): DFQATT, SNEGSKA (reference sequence). CDR3 DNA sequence: TGCAGTGGAGACTTGCAAGAGACCCAGTACTTC. Translation gives CSGDLQETQYF.

This chain connects TRBV6-5 to TRBJ2-7; 7 nucleotides match TRBD2. Germline CDR1 and CDR2: MNHEY and SVGAGI. Losses at the gene ends were 6 bases for V and 0 bases for J; bases not matched to a gene: 8. This CDR3 is 15 amino acids long. Here the CDR3 reads CASSRSGTFSYEQYF. CDR3 nucleotides: TGTGCCAGCAGCCGCAGCGGGACGTTCTCCTACGAGCAGTACTTC.

The chain has TRBV5-3 and TRBJ2-5; D is possibly TRBD1 (5 bases). The DNA matches TRBJ2-7 better at its end, which makes the J call doubtful. TRBV5-3 qualifies as an ORF whose function is uncertain. This CDR3 contains 10 residues. The CDR3 nucleotides are TGTGCCAGAAGCCAGGGCGAGCAGTACTTC. The encoded protein is CARSQGEQYF.